Included here is one TCR beta chain sequence, with context. These data belong to a study of blood T cell repertoires in COVID-19. Study overall: Some COVID-19 samples were acute and others convalescent; all came from the United States, Italy and Spain. PBMCs, B-cell-depleted T cells, or T cells were the source of the cDNA or gDNA that made up the material.

The CDR3 has 16 residues. V lost 0 bases and J 4 bases, leaving 13 bases between the germline ends. The germline V gene has CDR1 SGDLS and CDR2 YYNGEE. Original processing methods: Reference gene primers were amplified, and this amplification served to estimate nucleated cell counts. Clones were sequenced by immunoSEQ multiplex PCR, and TCRdb holds only the in-frame ones, with some missing. V, J and clone size reflect that table, while D and trimming were determined from the DNA. The sample lists more than 200,000 clones; 85% to 90% were seen once. Seattle's cohort entered during active infection and was followed longitudinally.

The sample taken for sequencing was peripheral blood. This chain uses TRBV9 with TRBJ1-4, with D tentatively TRBD1 (6 bases). The receptor comes from a man aged 45-65 years with COVID-19, enrolled during active disease. This chain's CDR3 is CASSVDPTGNNEKLFF. DNA of the CDR3: TGTGCCAGCAGCGTAGACCCGACAGGAAATAATGAAAAACTGTTTTTT.